This entry concerns a single TCR beta chain. This sample stems from a study of blood T cell repertoires in COVID-19. About the research overall: In each case, the material was cDNA or gDNA derived from T cells, B-cell-depleted T cells, or PBMCs.

Per germline, CDR1 SQVTM and CDR2 ANQGSEA. The CDR3 length is 15 residues. The ends were cut back, 3 bases at V and 1 base at J, with 15 bases in the middle. Patients from Seattle were sampled longitudinally, starting during active infection. Authors' processing steps: The assay estimated nucleated cells by amplifying reference gene primers. Sequencing used immunoSEQ multiplex PCR; TCRdb keeps in-frame clones, though not all of them. Clone size and the V and J calls come from that table; the DNA yielded D and trimming. This sample has about 360,000 clones; less than 90% occur once, and the top ten carry about 7.6%.

J is TRBJ2-5 and V is TRBV29-1; D is ambiguous. The sample consisted of peripheral blood. The TCR comes from a woman aged 60-70 years with COVID-19, enrolled during active disease. The chain's CDR3 is CSVDGSREFQETQYF. The CDR3 DNA is TGCAGCGTTGACGGTAGCAGAGAATTCCAAGAGACCCAGTACTTC.